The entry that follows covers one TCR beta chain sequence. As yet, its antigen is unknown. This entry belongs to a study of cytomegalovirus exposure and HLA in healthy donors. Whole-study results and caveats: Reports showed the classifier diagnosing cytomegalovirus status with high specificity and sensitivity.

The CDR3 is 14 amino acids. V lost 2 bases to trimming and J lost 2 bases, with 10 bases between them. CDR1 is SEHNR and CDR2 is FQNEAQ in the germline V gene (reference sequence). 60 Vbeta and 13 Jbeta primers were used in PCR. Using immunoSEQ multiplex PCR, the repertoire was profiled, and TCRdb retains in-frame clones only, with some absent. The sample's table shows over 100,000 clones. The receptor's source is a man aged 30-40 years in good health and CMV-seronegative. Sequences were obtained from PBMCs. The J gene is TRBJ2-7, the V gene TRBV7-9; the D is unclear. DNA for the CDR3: TGTGCCAGCAGCTTAAGTACTACTACCTACGAGCAGTACTTC. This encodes CASSLSTTTYEQYF.